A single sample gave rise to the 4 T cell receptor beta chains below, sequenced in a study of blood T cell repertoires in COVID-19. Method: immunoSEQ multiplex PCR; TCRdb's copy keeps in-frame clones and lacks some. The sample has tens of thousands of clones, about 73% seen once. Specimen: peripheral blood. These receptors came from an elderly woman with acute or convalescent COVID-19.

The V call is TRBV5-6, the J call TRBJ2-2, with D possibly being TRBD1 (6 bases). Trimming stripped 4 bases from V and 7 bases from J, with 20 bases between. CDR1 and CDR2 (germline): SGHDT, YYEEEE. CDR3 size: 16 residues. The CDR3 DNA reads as TGTGCCAGCAGCGAACAGGGATTGGGTTCCGGCGGGGAGCTGTTTTTT. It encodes CASSEQGLGSGGELFF.

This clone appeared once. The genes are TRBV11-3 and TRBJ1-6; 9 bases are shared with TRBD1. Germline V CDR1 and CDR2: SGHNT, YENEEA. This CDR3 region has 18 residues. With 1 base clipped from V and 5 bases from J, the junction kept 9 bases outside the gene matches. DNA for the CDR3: TGTGCCAGCAGCTTAGTATTGGTCACAGGGGGCGATAATTCACCCCTCCACTTT. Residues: CASSLVLVTGGDNSPLHF.

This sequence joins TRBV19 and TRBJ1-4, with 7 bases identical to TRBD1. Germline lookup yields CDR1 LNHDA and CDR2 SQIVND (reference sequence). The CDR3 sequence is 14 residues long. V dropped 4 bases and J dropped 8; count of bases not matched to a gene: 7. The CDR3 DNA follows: TGTGCCAGTAGTAAAGGGGGCGCGGAGGAAAAACTGTTTTTT. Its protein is CASSKGGAEEKLFF.

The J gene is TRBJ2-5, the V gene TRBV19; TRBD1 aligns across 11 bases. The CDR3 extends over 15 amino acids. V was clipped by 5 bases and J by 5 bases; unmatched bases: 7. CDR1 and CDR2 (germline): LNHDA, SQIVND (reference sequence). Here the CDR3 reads CASSLNRDRGETQYF. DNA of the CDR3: TGTGCCAGTAGTCTCAACCGGGACAGGGGGGAGACCCAGTACTTC.